Listed here are 3 T cell receptor beta chains from one sample, sequenced in a study of CD8 T cells in ankylosing spondylitis. From the 5' RACE reads, TCRdb called clonotypes with MiXCR, one entry per CDR3 protein. The table includes hundreds of thousands of distinct CDR3 sequences, roughly 26% detected once. Their antigens remain unidentified. Overall study findings and caveats: A motif of under ten highly homologous TCR beta variants was seen as apparently characteristic of ankylosing spondylitis blood.

The material sequenced was blood, either unsorted or a sorted T cell fraction (not recorded which). These receptors came from a male donor with ankylosing spondylitis.

The chain has TRBV5-1 and TRBJ1-2; tentative D call: TRBD1 (5 bases). The length of the CDR3 is 15 residues. Germline loops: CDR1 SGHRS, CDR2 YFSETQ. V dropped 4 bases and J dropped 6 bases, with 19 bases sitting between them. The CDR3 region is CASSPRPGTANGYTF. The DNA for the CDR3 is TGCGCCAGCAGCCCCCGCCCCGGGACTGCGAATGGCTACACCTTC.

V gene TRBV5-5 combines with J gene TRBJ2-3, with a weak D call TRBD1 (5 bases). Trimming removed 0 bases from V and 0 bases from J, with 11 bases in between. Germline CDR1 is SGHKS and CDR2 is YYEKEE (reference sequence). The CDR3 is 16 residues long. CDR3 protein: CASSLVRARSTDTQYF. CDR3 coding DNA: TGTGCCAGCAGCTTGGTCAGGGCCAGAAGCACAGATACGCAGTATTTT.

The chain carries TRBV5-1 and TRBJ2-7; weak D call: TRBD1 (6 bases). Germline lookup yields CDR1 SGHRS and CDR2 YFSETQ. V was clipped by 0 bases and J by 2 bases, with 12 bases between them. CDR3 length: 15 amino acids. The CDR3 region is CASSLGYRVTYEQYF. The CDR3 bases are TGCGCCAGCAGCTTGGGGTACAGGGTGACCTACGAGCAGTACTTC.